A single sample is the source of the 14 T cell receptor beta chains below, sequenced in a study of blood T cell repertoires in COVID-19. Sequenced by immunoSEQ multiplex PCR; TCRdb stores in-frame clones only, minus some. The sample has 70,000 to 100,000 clones; less than 75% are singletons. Sequencing input: peripheral blood. The receptor source for this set is an older woman in a cohort sampled during active or convalescent COVID-19.

In this sample, this clone turned up a few times. The chain combines TRBV28 with TRBJ1-6, with D tentatively TRBD1 (5 bases). This CDR3 is built from 15 residues. Trimming shortened V by 6 bases and J by 8 bases, and 17 bases separated the two germline ends. Germline CDR1 reads MDHEN; CDR2 reads SYDVKM. CDR3 region: CASRPNQGSHSPLHF. DNA of the CDR3: TGTGCCAGCAGACCCAACCAGGGCTCGCATTCACCCCTCCACTTT.

The chain carries TRBV5-1 and TRBJ2-2; tentative D call: TRBD2 (6 bases). Germline values: CDR1 SGHRS, CDR2 YFSETQ. CDR3 length: 16 amino acids. The V end was cut by 1 base, the J end by 5 bases, with 15 bases between. CDR3 coding DNA: TGCGCCAGCAGCTTGTTCTTAGCGGAGGGAACCGGGGAGCTGTTTTTT. Protein product: CASSLFLAEGTGELFF. The full variable domain, with the rest looked up from reference TRBV5-1 and TRBJ2-2, is KAGVTQTPRYLIKTRGQQVTLSCSPISGHRSVSWYQQTPGQGLQFLFEYFSETQRNKGNFPGRFSGRQFSNSRSEMNVSTLELGDSALYLCASSLFLAEGTGELFFGEGSRLTVL.

Only a few counts were recorded for this clone. The chain joins TRBV5-4 to TRBJ1-1; no clear D gene. From germline, CDR1 is SGHNT and CDR2 YYREEE (reference sequence). V was shortened by 2 bases and J by 1 base, with 12 bases between the two germline ends. There are 15 residues in the CDR3. The CDR3 bases are TGTGCCAGCAGCTTTCACGTAGGGAGGAACACTGAAGCTTTCTTT. It specifies CASSFHVGRNTEAFF.

This clone was detected many times. The chain joins TRBV9 to TRBJ2-3; 10 nucleotides line up with TRBD2. Germline-derived CDR1 and CDR2 are SGDLS and YYNGEE. The CDR3 sequence is 17 residues long. J lost 3 bases, V lost 1 base, and 8 bases had no gene match. For the CDR3, the DNA is TGTGCCAGCAGCGTACTATTAGCGGGGGGTAGTACAGATACGCAGTATTTT. Its translation is CASSVLLAGGSTDTQYF.

The table lists this clone with a count of one. CDR3 sequence: CASSLTLTFF. The CDR3 DNA is TGTGCCAGCAGTTTGACATTGACTTTCTTT. This chain joins TRBV12-3 or TRBV12-4 and TRBJ1-1; D is unclear. The V and J ends lost 3 bases and 12 bases respectively, with 8 bases between them. The CDR3 contains 10 residues.

The sample holds a few counts of this clone. The gene calls are TRBV5-4 and TRBJ1-2; 10 positions agree with TRBD1. The germline gives CDR1 SGHNT, CDR2 YYREEE (reference sequence). The length of the CDR3 is 17 residues. V shed 1 base, J shed 6 bases, and the junction held 12 bases outside the gene matches. Here the CDR3 reads CASSLPGQYGTGDGYTF. The CDR3 nucleotides read TGTGCCAGCAGCTTGCCCGGCCAGTACGGGACAGGGGATGGCTACACCTTC.

CDR3 DNA sequence: TGTGCCAGTAGTATCCGGTCAGGGGGCTACACCTTC. As protein: CASSIRSGGYTF. The chain couples TRBV19 to TRBJ1-2; the D gene is possibly TRBD1 (5 bases). CDR1 is LNHDA, CDR2 SQIVND, per germline (reference sequence). The CDR3 runs to 12 residues. Trimming left V 3 bases short and J 8 bases short, with 10 bases between.

The J gene is TRBJ1-2, the V gene TRBV21-1. TRBV21-1 constitutes a pseudogene. The CDR3 is 14 amino acids. The CDR3 protein is CASSKASNYYGYTF. For the CDR3, the DNA is TGTGCCAGCAGCAAAGCCTCAAACTACTATGGCTACACCTTC.

The V call is TRBV20-1, the J call TRBJ2-5, with no clear D. Trimming shortened V by 2 bases and J by 5 bases, and 3 bases separated the two germline ends. The CDR3 length is 10 residues. In germline, CDR1 is DFQATT, CDR2 SNEGSKA (reference sequence). CDR3 sequence (DNA): TGCAGTGCTAGACGGGAGACCCAGTACTTC. Translated: CSARRETQYF.

This sequence joins TRBV6-5 and TRBJ1-2; D uncertain. The CDR3 runs to 16 residues. Trimming shortened V by 2 bases and J by 4 bases, and 17 bases separated the two germline ends. CDR1 is MNHEY, CDR2 SVGAGI, per germline. The CDR3 protein is CASSYDILGSSYGYTF. CDR3 coding DNA: TGTGCCAGCAGTTACGATATTCTCGGGAGCAGCTATGGCTACACCTTC.

The V call is TRBV5-1, the J call TRBJ2-1, with 7 bases that match TRBD2. Germline loops: CDR1 SGHRS, CDR2 YFSETQ. Germline trimming cut 0 bases from V and 2 bases from J; bases unmatched to any gene: 2. The CDR3 spans 15 residues. The CDR3 nucleotides are TGCGCCAGCAGCTTGGCCCTAGCGGCCTACAATGAGCAGTTCTTC. Its translation is CASSLALAAYNEQFF.

The chain joins TRBV7-9 to TRBJ2-7; D is ambiguous. CDR1 is SEHNR and CDR2 is FQNEAQ in the germline V gene (reference sequence). V lost 2 bases and J lost 4, with 9 bases in between. The CDR3 has 13 amino acids. The chain's CDR3 is CASSLKDNYEQYF. As DNA, the CDR3 is TGTGCCAGCAGCTTAAAAGACAATTACGAGCAGTACTTC.

The genes are TRBV11-3 and TRBJ2-2, with TRBD2 matching over 11 bases. J lost 4 bases, V lost 5 bases, and 3 bases had no gene match. Germline CDR1 reads SGHNT; CDR2 reads YENEEA. The CDR3 is 15 amino acids. In DNA form, the CDR3 reads TGTGCCAGCAGCGGTCTAGCGGGGGGCACCGGGGAGCTGTTTTTT. Its translation is CASSGLAGGTGELFF.

The rearrangement links TRBV6-1 to TRBJ2-7; D gene ambiguous. Germline CDR1 MNHNS, CDR2 SASEGT. CDR3 length equals 15 residues. V was shortened by 2 bases and J by 2 bases, with 13 bases between the two germline ends. This chain's CDR3 is CASSEQGFGAYEQYF. The DNA for the CDR3 is TGTGCCAGCAGTGAACAAGGTTTTGGAGCCTACGAGCAGTACTTC.